Following are 10 T cell receptor beta chains from one sample sequenced in a study of multiple sclerosis patients with progressive multifocal leukoencephalopathy. Only in-frame clones appear in the TCRdb table, and some are missing; sequencing was by immunoSEQ multiplex PCR. The table lists roughly 28,000 clones, approximately 90% of them singletons. Sample time point: before natalizumab initiation. Material for sequencing was PBMCs. The receptors derive from a human donor with multiple sclerosis.

The chain combines TRBV7-8 with TRBJ1-2; D may be TRBD1 (5 bases). The germline V gene encodes CDR1 SGHVS and CDR2 FQNEAQ. The ends were cut back, 5 bases at V and 2 bases at J, with 12 bases in the middle. This CDR3 is 14 amino acids long. CDR3 sequence (DNA): TGTGCCAGCAGCCCCGGGACCGCCAACTATGGCTACACCTTC. This translates into CASSPGTANYGYTF.

This clone appeared a single time. The chain uses TRBV19 and TRBJ1-4; D is uncertain. V was trimmed by 6 bases and J by 5 bases, leaving 16 bases between them. Germline V lookup: CDR1 LNHDA, CDR2 SQIVND (reference sequence). The CDR3 has 15 amino acids. The DNA of the CDR3 is TGTGCCAGTAGATGGGTGGGCAGTAAGAATGAAAAACTGTTTTTT. Amino acids: CASRWVGSKNEKLFF. The full variable domain, rest sourced from reference TRBV19 and TRBJ1-4, is DGGITQSPKYLFRKEGQNVTLSCEQNLNHDAMYWYRQDPGQGLRLIYYSQIVNDFQKGDIAEGYSVSREKKESFPLTVTSAQKNPTAFYLCASRWVGSKNEKLFFGSGTQLSVL.

The chain recombines TRBV27 with TRBJ2-3; D is uncertain. The CDR3 runs 11 residues. V was cut by 4 bases and J by 7 bases, with 6 bases left in between. Germline V gene lookup returns CDR1 MNHEY and CDR2 SMNVEV (reference sequence). CDR3 DNA sequence: TGTGCCAGCAGTTCCACCCATACGCAGTATTTT. It codes for CASSSTHTQYF.

DNA for the CDR3: TGTGCCAGCAGTTATTGGGACATCACCAACAATGAGCAGTTCTTC. It codes for CASSYWDITNNEQFF. J is TRBJ2-1 and V is TRBV6-6, with D possibly matching TRBD1 (6 bases). The germline gives CDR1 MNHNY, CDR2 SVGAGI (reference sequence). The CDR3 runs 15 residues. V was cut by 3 bases and J by 5 bases, with 14 bases left in between.

The chain combines TRBV7-2 with TRBJ2-7; D perhaps matches TRBD2 (5 bases). The germline CDR1 and CDR2 sequences are SGHTA and FQGNSA. Trimming cost V 3 bases and J 3 bases, with 9 bases left between them. This CDR3 has 13 residues. CDR3 sequence: CASSFGGGYEQYF. In nucleotides, the CDR3 is TGTGCCAGCAGCTTCGGCGGAGGCTACGAGCAGTACTTC.

CDR3: CASSQGASSLDEQYF. In DNA, the CDR3 is TGTGCCAGCAGCCAAGGAGCCAGTTCGCTTGACGAGCAGTACTTC. The chain employs TRBV7-9 and TRBJ2-7; no clear D gene. The germline V and J ends were trimmed by 5 bases and 5 bases, with 19 bases remaining between them. The CDR3 runs 15 residues. The germline CDR1 and CDR2 sequences are SEHNR and FQNEAQ (reference sequence). Supplemented by reference TRBV7-9 and TRBJ2-7, the full variable domain reads DTGVSQNPRHKITKRGQNVTFRCDPISEHNRLYWYRQTLGQGPEFLTYFQNEAQLEKSRLLSDRFSAERPKGSFSTLEIQRTEQGDSAMYLCASSQGASSLDEQYFGPGTRLTVT.

The chain combines TRBV10-3 with TRBJ1-1; D remains unclear. The CDR3 covers 11 residues. The V end was cut by 2 bases, the J end by 7 bases, with 5 bases between. The germline V gene encodes CDR1 ENHRY and CDR2 SYGVKD. The CDR3 nucleotides are TGTGCCATCAGTGAGGGGGTTGAAGCTTTCTTT. Protein sequence: CAISEGVEAFF.

The chain carries TRBV27 and TRBJ2-5; TRBD1 might be the D (6 bases). The J call may be wrong; the DNA end is better matched by TRBJ2-7. Germline CDR1 reads MNHEY; CDR2 reads SMNVEV (reference sequence). The length of the CDR3 is 15 residues. The CDR3 sequence is CASSQGWQGPYEQYF. The CDR3 region has the DNA TGTGCCAGCAGTCAAGGGTGGCAGGGGCCCTACGAGCAGTACTTC.

CDR3 in DNA: TGTGCCAGCAGCCCGAGGTCCCAGGCCGGCTACACCTTC. It is translated as CASSPRSQAGYTF. This rearrangement joins TRBV7-8 to TRBJ1-2; D not certain. CDR1 SGHVS and CDR2 FQNEAQ come from the germline V gene. The CDR3 runs 13 residues. Trimming took 5 bases from V and 8 from J, leaving 15 bases between them.

The rearrangement links TRBV5-1 to TRBJ2-1, with TRBD1 matching over 9 bases. Trimming at V came to 3 bases and at J to 8 bases, leaving 6 bases not matched to a gene. Looked up from germline, CDR1 is SGHRS and CDR2 is YFSETQ. The CDR3 consists of 14 residues. This CDR3 is CASSSRDRVYEQFF. CDR3 nucleotide sequence: TGCGCCAGCAGCTCCCGGGACAGGGTATATGAGCAGTTCTTC.